This T cell receptor beta chain is drawn from a study of CD8 T cells in ankylosing spondylitis (dated by TCRdb to the late 2010s). Background on the whole study: The study profiled T cell receptor beta repertoires in healthy donors and ankylosing spondylitis patients to find disease-linked TCR variants. The full study cohort comprised around 25 ankylosing spondylitis patients and 85 to 120 healthy donors. Peripheral blood was sampled, and synovial fluid was additionally collected from ankylosing spondylitis patients. Results and caveats for the whole study, not just this receptor: Some TCR beta motif variants had previously been reported in synovial fluid and blood of reactive arthritis patients, which suggested common disease-initiation mechanisms. Significant enrichment of the disease-linked clones was reported in matched synovial fluid samples from ankylosing spondylitis patients. Blood from ankylosing spondylitis patients appeared to be characterized by a TCR beta motif made up of several highly homologous amino acid variants. A CD8+ phenotype was shown by the disease-linked clones, which were found at relatively low frequencies in peripheral blood.

A remark on this clonotype: Which antigen it targets is not known. Nothing much larger sits one base from this clone, and base qualities are not available.

Its CDR3 holds 12 amino acids, cysteine through phenylalanine. CDR3 DNA only is kept here, 36 bases in frame from base 1. V and J are truncated by 6 bases and 9 bases respectively, leaving an intervening sequence of 12 bases. Sequencing was performed on an Illumina HiSeq 2500. Quantitative 5'-RACE with molecular barcodes was the method used to prepare the TCR beta libraries. The original pipeline was this. To identify disease-linked TCR variants, a new computational method was used, one built on a probabilistic model of VDJ rearrangement. Using fastp at Q25 and MiXCR, TCRdb reprocessed the public reads and kept productive beta chains. Each CDR3 protein gets just one entry, which takes the most common genes and DNA from the rows behind it. TCRdb, not the original authors, processed these V and J calls. The sample yields about 800,000 distinct CDR3 sequences; about an eighth were counted once. The ten largest clones take up less than 0.65% of the sample.

Recombination connected TRBV12-3 or TRBV12-4 to TRBJ1-5, with TRBD1 as a weak D call on 6 bases. Sequenced material: blood, either unsorted or a sorted T cell fraction (not recorded which). The origin of this receptor is a male donor with ankylosing spondylitis. The CDR3 sequence is CASRLRGLPQHF. The sequenced DNA is TGTGCCAGCAGGCTGCGGGGGCTGCCCCAGCATTTT.